The 2 T cell receptor beta chains listed next were all sequenced from one sample in a study of cytomegalovirus exposure and HLA in healthy donors. The study ran its PCR with 60 Vbeta and 13 Jbeta primers. TCRdb keeps only in-frame clones here, not all; method: immunoSEQ multiplex PCR. The sample's table shows approximately 100,000 clones. What was sequenced was PBMCs. Every receptor here comes from a man in his fifties or sixties in good health and CMV-seronegative.

The CDR3 coding sequence is TGTGCCAGCAGCTCGCCCGGAGTGAATGAAAAACTGTTTTTT. It yields the protein CASSSPGVNEKLFF. The rearrangement uses TRBV11-2 and TRBJ1-4, with D uncertain. The CDR3 loop spans 14 amino acids. With 4 bases removed from V and 5 bases from J, the gap between germline ends came to 11 bases. The germline CDR1 and CDR2 sequences are SGHAT and FQNNGV.

This rearrangement joins TRBV11-3 to TRBJ1-3; D gene ambiguous. Germline V gene data show CDR1 as SGHNT and CDR2 as YENEEA. V was cut by 5 bases and J by 2 bases, with 7 bases left in between. The CDR3 contains 13 residues. CDR3 loop: CASSNDTGNTIYF. The DNA of the CDR3 is TGTGCCAGCAGCAACGACACTGGAAACACCATATATTTT.